This T cell receptor (beta chain) was retrieved from a study of control samples from healthy donors and cancer patients. Only in-frame clones appear in the TCRdb table, and some are missing; sequencing was by immunoSEQ multiplex PCR. The data hold tens of thousands of clones, with roughly nine tenths observed a single time. The material sequenced was PBMCs. This receptor was taken from a young man with colorectal cancer.

The CDR3 bases are TGTGCCAGCAGTGAATATGACAGGGGAAGCTCCTACGAGCAGTACGTC. Translating gives CASSEYDRGSSYEQYV. This chain joins TRBV25-1 and TRBJ2-7; 8 nucleotides align to TRBD1. The CDR3 contains 16 residues. V trimming: 0 bases; J trimming: 0 bases; junction bases outside the gene matches: 4. Germline loops: CDR1 MGHDK, CDR2 SYGVNS.